This TCR beta chain came from a study of identical twins. General study findings and limits: Cross-sectional statistical analysis was relied on for the conclusions, without the same donors being followed.

This CDR3 contains 14 residues. Deletions cut 7 bases from V and 3 bases from J, with 15 bases between. Germline V gives CDR1 SGHAT, CDR2 FQNNGV. Template switching, a step in the protocol, added a universal primer site, and cDNA carried unique molecular identifiers. Each CDR3 protein is one row after TCRdb ran MiXCR on the 5' RACE reads. The repertoire holds about 1.7 million distinct CDR3 sequences, with about 32% as singletons. Of note for this clonotype: Its antigen is unknown.

V gene TRBV11-2 combines with J gene TRBJ2-5, with D possibly being TRBD2 (5 bases). Source material: cord blood. This TCR derives from a newborn girl in good health. DNA of the CDR3: TGTGCCAGCACCGCCGGGATTCACAAAGAGACCCAGTACTTC. Its protein is CASTAGIHKETQYF.